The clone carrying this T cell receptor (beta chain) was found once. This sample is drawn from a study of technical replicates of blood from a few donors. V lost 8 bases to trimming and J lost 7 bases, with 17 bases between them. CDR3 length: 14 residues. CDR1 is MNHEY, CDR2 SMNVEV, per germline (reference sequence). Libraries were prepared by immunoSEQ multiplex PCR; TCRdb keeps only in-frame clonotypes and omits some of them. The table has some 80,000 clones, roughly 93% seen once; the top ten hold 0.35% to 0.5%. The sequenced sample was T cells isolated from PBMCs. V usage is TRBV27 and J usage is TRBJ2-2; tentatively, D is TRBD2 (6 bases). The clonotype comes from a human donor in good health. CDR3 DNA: TGTGCCAGCTACTTGTCGGGAGAGGGCGGGGAGCTGTTTTTT. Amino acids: CASYLSGEGGELFF.